Below are 13 T cell receptor beta chains sequenced from a single sample in a study of blood T cell repertoires in COVID-19. Clones were sequenced by immunoSEQ multiplex PCR, and TCRdb holds only the in-frame ones, with some missing. The profile covers roughly 220,000 clones, with around nine tenths appearing a single time and 3% to 3.5% taken by the ten largest. Material: peripheral blood. Receptors originate from a man aged 55-75 years with acute or convalescent COVID-19.

As DNA, the CDR3 is TGTGCCAGCAGTGATGTAAGGCGCGGGTACGAGCAGTACTTC. This translates into CASSDVRRGYEQYF. The rearrangement joins TRBV25-1 to TRBJ2-7; D possibly corresponds to TRBD2 (5 bases). V gave up 3 bases and J gave up 4 bases, with 13 bases separating them. CDR3 length: 14 residues. Looked up from germline, CDR1 is MGHDK and CDR2 is SYGVNS.

This clone was seen a single time. The genes are TRBV7-9 and TRBJ1-2; the D gene is possibly TRBD1 (6 bases). Germline CDR1 is SEHNR and CDR2 is FQNEAQ (reference sequence). The CDR3 runs 16 residues. Trimming took 3 bases from V and 8 from J, leaving 22 bases between them. This CDR3 is CASSLSTGDSSPGYTF. CDR3 nucleotide sequence: TGTGCCAGCAGCTTGTCGACAGGAGACTCTTCCCCCGGCTACACCTTC.

V is TRBV6-5 and J is TRBJ2-7, with 9 bases that match TRBD1. Germline V lookup: CDR1 MNHEY, CDR2 SVGAGI. The CDR3 sequence is 15 residues long. V shed 5 bases and J 2 bases; nucleotides not matched to a gene: 7. This CDR3 is CASSNRQGVAYEQYF. The CDR3 coding sequence is TGTGCCAGCAGTAACCGACAGGGGGTAGCCTACGAGCAGTACTTC.

J is TRBJ1-4 and V is TRBV19, with TRBD1 matching 8 bases. Germline CDR1 LNHDA, CDR2 SQIVND (reference sequence). This CDR3 is built from 15 residues. V shed 1 base and J 7 bases; nucleotides not matched to a gene: 5. The CDR3 DNA is TGTGCCAGTAGTATAGGACCCGGGACAGGTGAAAAACTGTTTTTT. This translates into CASSIGPGTGEKLFF.

The chain couples TRBV5-1 to TRBJ1-1; D remains unclear. The V gene lost 5 bases and the J gene lost 5 bases, with 19 bases spanning the gap. There are 15 residues in the CDR3. CDR1 is SGHRS, CDR2 YFSETQ, per germline. DNA of the CDR3: TGCGCCAGCAGTGAGGGCCACAGAACTTTAACTGAAGCTTTCTTT. It encodes CASSEGHRTLTEAFF.

A single count supports this clone. The chain uses TRBV15 and TRBJ1-4; possibly TRBD1 for D (5 bases). Germline-derived CDR1 and CDR2 are LNHNV and YYDKDF (reference sequence). V was shortened by 5 bases and J by 4 bases, with 11 bases between the two germline ends. CDR3 length: 14 amino acids. This chain's CDR3 is CATSRRQNNEKLFF. The CDR3, as DNA: TGTGCCACCAGCCGAAGACAGAATAATGAAAAACTGTTTTTT.

This chain links TRBV5-4 with TRBJ1-2; 7 bases match TRBD1. Germline V lookup: CDR1 SGHNT, CDR2 YYREEE (reference sequence). The CDR3 totals 15 residues. V gave up 3 bases and J gave up 1 base; unmatched junction bases: 6. CDR3 nucleotide sequence: TGTGCCAGCAGCTCGGGGACAGCAATTAACTATGGCTACACCTTC. Translating it yields CASSSGTAINYGYTF.

This clone was detected once. The chain employs TRBV28 and TRBJ2-1, with D perhaps TRBD2 (6 bases). CDR1 and CDR2 from the germline V gene are MDHEN and SYDVKM. V lost 7 bases and J 7 bases, leaving 20 bases between the germline ends. The CDR3 extends over 15 amino acids. CDR3 region: CASTIFSAGRNEQFF. CDR3 DNA sequence: TGTGCCAGCACAATCTTCTCAGCAGGGAGGAATGAGCAGTTCTTC.

This rearrangement joins TRBV25-1 to TRBJ1-3; D may be TRBD1 (5 bases). The length of the CDR3 is 17 residues. Trimming removed 6 bases at V and 0 bases at J, with 18 bases between. The V gene's germline CDR1 is MGHDK and CDR2 SYGVNS. The CDR3 loop reads CASSTQGAFSSGNTIYF. The CDR3, as DNA: TGTGCCAGCAGCACCCAAGGGGCATTCAGCTCTGGAAACACCATATATTTT.

The V gene is TRBV3-1 (or the pseudogene TRBV3-2), the J gene TRBJ1-2; 9 bases are shared with TRBD1. Germline CDR1 is LGHDT and CDR2 is YNNKEL (reference sequence). J lost 4 bases, V lost 4 bases, and 7 bases had no gene match. The CDR3 extends over 15 amino acids. CDR3 DNA: TGTGCCAGCAGCCCCGGGACAGGGTGGGTCTATGGCTACACCTTC. As protein: CASSPGTGWVYGYTF.

The chain is built from TRBV15 and TRBJ1-2, with 7 positions matching TRBD1. The CDR3 consists of 15 residues. Germline assignment: CDR1 LNHNV and CDR2 YYDKDF (reference sequence). The ends lost 0 bases at V and 3 bases at J; junction bases unmatched: 4. The DNA for the CDR3 is TGTGCCACCAGCAGAGACCACAGGGGAGACTATGGCTACACCTTC. Its translation: CATSRDHRGDYGYTF.

This clone is a singleton in its sample. The genes are TRBV14 and TRBJ2-3; TRBD2 agrees at 8 bases. CDR1 SGHDN and CDR2 FVKESK come from the germline V gene. After removal of 1 base from V and 2 bases from J, the junction contained 5 bases not matched to a gene. The CDR3 runs 16 residues. Here the CDR3 reads CASSQGRGGDTDTQYF. The CDR3 DNA reads as TGTGCCAGCAGCCAAGGACGGGGGGGCGACACAGATACGCAGTATTTT.

The chain couples TRBV29-1 to TRBJ2-2; 9 positions match TRBD1. The CDR3 is 14 residues long. Germline V gives CDR1 SQVTM, CDR2 ANQGSEA. Trimming at V came to 6 bases and at J to 5 bases, leaving 7 bases not matched to a gene. The CDR3: CSVDRGGKTGELFF. The DNA of the CDR3 is TGCAGCGTGGACAGGGGAGGGAAGACCGGGGAGCTGTTTTTT.